This is a list of T cell receptor beta chains from one sample in a study of blood T cell repertoires in COVID-19. The repertoire was sequenced with immunoSEQ multiplex PCR; TCRdb's copy has only in-frame clones and lacks some. The data hold 200,000 to 250,000 clones, with around four fifths observed a single time. Material: peripheral blood. These receptors were taken from a man aged 30 to 45 with active or convalescent COVID-19. CDR3s include the opening cysteine and the closing phenylalanine or tryptophan. The D gene is left open where the match is weak. Size is stated for part of the rows, as once, few or many counts, or as a class when the clone is expanded.

V	size	J	D	DNA	CDR3
TRBV3-1/TRBV3-2	few	TRBJ1-5	.	TGTGCCAGCAGCCAATCCCGGGATCAGCCCCAGCATTTT	CASSQSRDQPQHF
TRBV27	.	TRBJ1-2	TRBD1	TGTGCCACCTGGAGAGCCGGACAGGGGATCGGCTACACCTTC	CATWRAGQGIGYTF
TRBV20-1	.	TRBJ1-1	.	TGCAGTGCTAGAATATTTTCCGAAGCTTTCTTT	CSARIFSEAFF
TRBV6-5	.	TRBJ1-4	.	TGTGCCAGCAGGGACGGACAGAACTATGAAAAACTGTTTTTT	CASRDGQNYEKLFF
TRBV10-1	.	TRBJ1-1	TRBD1	TGCGCCTCAAGGGGGCTAAACACTGAAGCTTTCTTT	CASRGLNTEAFF
TRBV27	.	TRBJ1-2	TRBD1	TGTGCCAGCAGGACAGGGACCTATGGCTACACCTTC	CASRTGTYGYTF
TRBV11-1	.	TRBJ2-7	.	TGTGCCAGCAGCTTGTCGGACAAGGGAAGGAAGCAGTACTTC	CASSLSDKGRKQYF
TRBV12-3/TRBV12-4	.	TRBJ2-1	.	TGTGCCAGCAGCCCCGGGACTGGCAATGAGCAGTTCTTC	CASSPGTGNEQFF
TRBV23-1	.	TRBJ1-4	TRBD1	TGCGCCAGCAGTCTCGGTCGGGACAGGGTGGGTGAAAAACTGTTTTTT	CASSLGRDRVGEKLFF
TRBV5-5	.	TRBJ1-1	TRBD1	TGTGCCAGCAGCTTGGTTGTGACAGGGAGTGCTGAAGCTTTCTTT	CASSLVVTGSAEAFF
TRBV11-1	.	TRBJ2-1	TRBD2	TGTGCCAGCAGCACTCTCCCCCGGCTAGCGGTTAATGAGCAGTTCTTC	CASSTLPRLAVNEQFF
TRBV20-1	.	TRBJ1-2	TRBD1	TGCAGTGCCCGACAGGGCGACGGCTACACCTTC	CSARQGDGYTF
TRBV5-5	few	TRBJ2-1	.	TGTGCCAGCAGCTACTCGCCTGTCCGCAATGAGCAGTTCTTC	CASSYSPVRNEQFF
TRBV19	.	TRBJ1-2	TRBD1	TGTGCCAGTAGAGGGAGGACAGGGATCTATGGCTACACCTTC	CASRGRTGIYGYTF
TRBV29-1	.	TRBJ1-5	TRBD1	TGCAGCGTTGTAGGACAGGCAGGGGAGCCCCAGCATTTT	CSVVGQAGEPQHF
TRBV21-1	.	TRBJ2-1	.	TGTGCCAGCAACTTCCCTGGGGGGGACGGTGAGCAGTTCTTC	CASNFPGGDGEQFF
TRBV27	.	TRBJ2-5	TRBD2	TGTGCCAGCAGTTTAAAAACTAGCGGGAGGACACCTCGGGCGACCCAGTACTTC	CASSLKTSGRTPRATQYF
TRBV4-2	.	TRBJ2-7	TRBD2	TGTGCCAGCAGCCCGGGGACTAGCGGGAGCGACGAGCAGTACTTC	CASSPGTSGSDEQYF
TRBV20-1	.	TRBJ1-1	.	TGCAGTGCTAGTATAATTAGGGGAAACACTGAAGCTTTCTTT	CSASIIRGNTEAFF
TRBV6-5	few	TRBJ1-3	.	TGTGCCAGCAGTCCCAGTGATTCTGGAAACACCATATATTTT	CASSPSDSGNTIYF
TRBV18	once	TRBJ1-5	TRBD1	TGTGCCAGCTCACCGACCGACAGGGATCAGCCCCAGCATTTT	CASSPTDRDQPQHF
TRBV7-9	.	TRBJ1-1	.	TGTGCCAGCAGCCCCCCGGGGCCGGGACACCCTGAAGCTTTCTTT	CASSPPGPGHPEAFF
TRBV4-3	.	TRBJ2-2	.	TGCGCCAGCAGCGCTCAGACAGAAACGAACACCGGGGAGCTGTTTTTT	CASSAQTETNTGELFF
TRBV6-5	.	TRBJ2-7	.	TGTGCCAGCAGGGCTGTTGAGGGCGCCTACGAGCAGTACTTC	CASRAVEGAYEQYF
TRBV10-3	.	TRBJ1-2	.	TGTGCCATCAGGGATCAGGGTGGGCATAACTATGGCTACACCTTC	CAIRDQGGHNYGYTF
TRBV11-2	.	TRBJ2-1	.	TGTGCCAGCAGCGGAGAAGGAGGACAGCAGTTCTTC	CASSGEGGQQFF
TRBV7-9	.	TRBJ2-1	TRBD2	TGTGCCAGCACCATTACGGGGGGAGGGCCAGAGTTCTTC	CASTITGGGPEFF
TRBV30	.	TRBJ2-7	.	TGTGCCTGGAAACCGTACGGGGGTTCCTACGAGCAGTACTTC	CAWKPYGGSYEQYF
TRBV10-3	.	TRBJ1-5	.	TGTGCCATCAGTGGCCAGGTGGATCAGCCCCAGCATTTT	CAISGQVDQPQHF
TRBV28	.	TRBJ1-5	TRBD1	TGTGCCAGCAGTCCCCCAGTGGGACAGGGAAGTCAGCCCCAGCATTTT	CASSPPVGQGSQPQHF
TRBV29-1	.	TRBJ1-1	.	TGCAGCGTTGCAGACAGTCGGGTCACTGAAGCTTTCTTT	CSVADSRVTEAFF
TRBV28	.	TRBJ1-5	.	TGTGCCAGCAGTGGGGTGCGGGGGGCCCAGCCCCAGCATTTT	CASSGVRGAQPQHF
TRBV6-5	.	TRBJ1-6	TRBD1	TGTGCCAGCAGGTGGGACAGGGGTTCACCCCTCCACTTT	CASRWDRGSPLHF
TRBV9	.	TRBJ2-2	.	TGTGCCAGCAGCGTAGACGGGGGAGGCACCGGGGAGCTGTTTTTT	CASSVDGGGTGELFF
TRBV19	.	TRBJ1-2	.	TGTGCCAGTACCCGCCCAGGGAACAGGCGGGGCTACACCTTC	CASTRPGNRRGYTF
TRBV4-3	.	TRBJ2-7	.	TGCGCCAGCAGCCAAGAGCCCCGGTTCACCTACGAGCAGTACTTC	CASSQEPRFTYEQYF
TRBV30	.	TRBJ2-7	.	TGTGCCTGGAGATCCCTGCACCTCGGGAACTTC	CAWRSLHLGNF
TRBV24-1	.	TRBJ2-7	TRBD2	TGTGCCACCAGTGATTTGGGCGGGAGGAGCGACGAGCAGTACTTC	CATSDLGGRSDEQYF
TRBV5-1	.	TRBJ2-5	.	TGCGCCAGCAGCTTGGGTAGCCAAGAGACCCAGTACTTC	CASSLGSQETQYF
TRBV10-3	.	TRBJ1-5	TRBD1	TGTGCCATCAGGGAAGGGACAGGGGGCTCGGCCCAGCATTTT	CAIREGTGGSAQHF
TRBV7-2	.	TRBJ2-4	TRBD1	TGTGCCAGCAGCGGACGACAGGGCAAAAACATTCAGTACTTC	CASSGRQGKNIQYF
TRBV27	.	TRBJ2-5	TRBD1	TGTGCCAGCAGTTTACTAGGGGGCGTAGAGACCCAGTACTTC	CASSLLGGVETQYF
TRBV6-2/TRBV6-3	.	TRBJ2-7	TRBD2	TGTGCCAGCAGTTCCTTGGGGAGGGAGAACGAGCAGTACTTC	CASSSLGRENEQYF
TRBV18	.	TRBJ2-4	TRBD1	TGTGCCAGCTCACCCGGGACAGGGGGGGACATTCAGTACTTC	CASSPGTGGDIQYF
TRBV18	.	TRBJ2-7	TRBD1	TGTGCCAGCTCACCAGGGGGACAGAGCTCCTACGAGCAGTACTTC	CASSPGGQSSYEQYF
TRBV4-3	few	TRBJ1-1	.	TGCGCCAGCAGCCAAGATTCGCAGACAGAAGCTTTCTTT	CASSQDSQTEAFF
TRBV7-7	.	TRBJ2-1	.	TGTGCCAGCAGCTTAGCGGGTGACAGCCCGTACAATGAGCAGTTCTTC	CASSLAGDSPYNEQFF
TRBV5-8	once	TRBJ2-1	TRBD2	TGTGCCAGCAGCACCCTAGCGGGGGGCGAAGCGCGTAAGCAGTTCTTC	CASSTLAGGEARKQFF
TRBV30	.	TRBJ1-5	.	TGTGCCTGGAGTCCACAACGAACTCAGCCCCAGCATTTT	CAWSPQRTQPQHF